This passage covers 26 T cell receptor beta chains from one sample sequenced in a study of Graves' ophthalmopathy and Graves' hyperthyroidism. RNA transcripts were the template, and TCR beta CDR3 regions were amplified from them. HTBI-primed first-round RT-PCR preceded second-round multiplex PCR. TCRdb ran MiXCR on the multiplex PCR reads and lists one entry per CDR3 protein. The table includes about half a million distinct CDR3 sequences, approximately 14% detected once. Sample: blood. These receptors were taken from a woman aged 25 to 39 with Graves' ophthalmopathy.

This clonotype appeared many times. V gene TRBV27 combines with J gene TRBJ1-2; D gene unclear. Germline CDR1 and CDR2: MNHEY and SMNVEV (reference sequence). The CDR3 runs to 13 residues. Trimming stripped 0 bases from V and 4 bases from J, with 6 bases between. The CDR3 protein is CASSLSGSYGYTF. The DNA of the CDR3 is TGTGCCAGCAGTTTATCCGGGAGCTATGGCTACACCTTC.

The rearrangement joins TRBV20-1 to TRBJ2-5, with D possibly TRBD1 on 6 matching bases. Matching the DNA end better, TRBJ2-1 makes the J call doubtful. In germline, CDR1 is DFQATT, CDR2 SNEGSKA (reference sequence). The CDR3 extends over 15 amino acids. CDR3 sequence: CSANAPDRKQETQFF. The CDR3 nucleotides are TGCAGTGCTAACGCCCCGGACAGAAAGCAAGAGACCCAGTTCTTC.

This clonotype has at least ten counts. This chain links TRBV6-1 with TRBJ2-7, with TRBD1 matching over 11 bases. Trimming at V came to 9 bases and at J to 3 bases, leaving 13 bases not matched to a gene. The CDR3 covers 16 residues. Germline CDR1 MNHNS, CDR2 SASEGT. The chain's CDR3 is CASTRTGGAYSYEQYF. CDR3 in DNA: TGTGCCAGTACCCGGACAGGGGGCGCGTATAGCTACGAGCAGTACTTC.

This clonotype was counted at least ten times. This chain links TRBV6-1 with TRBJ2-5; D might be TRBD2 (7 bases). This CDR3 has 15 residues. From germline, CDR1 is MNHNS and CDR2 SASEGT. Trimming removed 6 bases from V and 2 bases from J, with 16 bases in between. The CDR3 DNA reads TGTGCCAGCAGCGACCTGCGGGGGCAACAAGAGACCCAGTACTTC. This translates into CASSDLRGQQETQYF.

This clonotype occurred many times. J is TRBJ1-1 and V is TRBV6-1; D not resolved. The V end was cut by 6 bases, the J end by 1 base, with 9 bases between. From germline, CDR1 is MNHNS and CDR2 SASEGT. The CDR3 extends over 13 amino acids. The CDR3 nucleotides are TGTGCCAGCAGAGGACGGGAGAACACTGAAGCTTTCTTT. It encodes CASRGRENTEAFF.

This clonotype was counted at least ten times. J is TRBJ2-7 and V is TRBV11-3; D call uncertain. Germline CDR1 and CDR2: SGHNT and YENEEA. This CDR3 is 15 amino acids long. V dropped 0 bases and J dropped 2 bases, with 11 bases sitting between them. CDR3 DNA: TGTGCCAGCAGCTTAGACCGGACGGAAACCTACGAGCAGTACTTC. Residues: CASSLDRTETYEQYF.

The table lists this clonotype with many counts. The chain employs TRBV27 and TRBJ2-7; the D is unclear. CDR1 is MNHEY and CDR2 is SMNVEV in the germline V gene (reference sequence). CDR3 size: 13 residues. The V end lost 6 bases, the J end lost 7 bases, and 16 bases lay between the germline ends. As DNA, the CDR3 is TGTGCCAGCAGCCACGCCTCACTCGAGGAGCAGTACTTC. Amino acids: CASSHASLEEQYF.

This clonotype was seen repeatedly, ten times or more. The CDR3 region is CSVEDFGGAQETQYF. CDR3 nucleotide sequence: TGCAGCGTTGAAGACTTCGGGGGGGCCCAAGAGACCCAGTACTTC. The gene calls are TRBV29-1 and TRBJ2-5, with 8 nucleotides matching TRBD2. With 0 bases clipped from V and 1 base from J, the junction kept 4 bases outside the gene matches. The CDR3 contains 15 residues. CDR1 is SQVTM and CDR2 is ANQGSEA in the germline V gene.

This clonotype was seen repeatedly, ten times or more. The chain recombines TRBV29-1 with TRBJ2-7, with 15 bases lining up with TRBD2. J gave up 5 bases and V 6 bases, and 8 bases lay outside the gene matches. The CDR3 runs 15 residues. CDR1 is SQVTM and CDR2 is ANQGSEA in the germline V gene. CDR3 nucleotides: TGCAGCGTCGGACTAGCGGGAGGGTTGGGCCACGAGCAGTACTTC. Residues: CSVGLAGGLGHEQYF.

The CDR3 DNA is TGTGCCAGCCAACATAACCGGGGGTATAGCAATCAGCCCCAGCATTTT. This translates into CASQHNRGYSNQPQHF. The chain couples TRBV12-3 or TRBV12-4 to TRBJ1-5; perhaps TRBD1 as D (5 bases). V lost 8 bases, J lost 0 bases, and 17 bases lay in between. The length of the CDR3 is 16 residues.

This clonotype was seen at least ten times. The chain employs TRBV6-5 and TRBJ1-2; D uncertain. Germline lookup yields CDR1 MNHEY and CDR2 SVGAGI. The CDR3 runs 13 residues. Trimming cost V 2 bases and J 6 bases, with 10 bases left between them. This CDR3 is CASSYVGSDGYTF. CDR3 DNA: TGTGCCAGCAGTTACGTGGGGTCAGATGGCTACACCTTC.

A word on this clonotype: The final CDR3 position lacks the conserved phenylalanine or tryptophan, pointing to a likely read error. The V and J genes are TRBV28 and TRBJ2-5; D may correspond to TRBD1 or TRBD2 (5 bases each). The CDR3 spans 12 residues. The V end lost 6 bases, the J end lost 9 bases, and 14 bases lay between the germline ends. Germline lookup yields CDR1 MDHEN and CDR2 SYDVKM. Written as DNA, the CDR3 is TGTGCCAGCAGAAGGGGTGGGGAGTCCCAGTACTAC. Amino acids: CASRRGGESQYY.

The CDR3 DNA follows: TGTGCCAGCAGTCGCCCGGATGGCATTCAGTACTTC. It translates to CASSRPDGIQYF. The chain recombines TRBV6-1 with TRBJ2-4, with unresolved D. Trimming removed 5 bases from V and 9 bases from J, with 11 bases in between. CDR1 MNHNS and CDR2 SASEGT come from the germline V gene. CDR3 length: 12 residues.

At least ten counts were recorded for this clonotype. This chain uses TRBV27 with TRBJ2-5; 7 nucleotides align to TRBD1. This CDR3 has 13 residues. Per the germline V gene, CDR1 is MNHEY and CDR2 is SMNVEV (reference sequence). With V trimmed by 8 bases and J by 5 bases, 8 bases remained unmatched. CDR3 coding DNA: TGTGCCAGCCTAGGGGGCGCCGAGGAGACCCAGTACTTC. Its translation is CASLGGAEETQYF.

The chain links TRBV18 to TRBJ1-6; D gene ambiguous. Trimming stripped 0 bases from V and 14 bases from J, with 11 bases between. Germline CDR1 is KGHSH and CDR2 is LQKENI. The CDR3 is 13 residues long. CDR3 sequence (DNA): TGTGCCAGCTCACCACCGCGGGTTCTATCCCTCCACTTT. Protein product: CASSPPRVLSLHF.

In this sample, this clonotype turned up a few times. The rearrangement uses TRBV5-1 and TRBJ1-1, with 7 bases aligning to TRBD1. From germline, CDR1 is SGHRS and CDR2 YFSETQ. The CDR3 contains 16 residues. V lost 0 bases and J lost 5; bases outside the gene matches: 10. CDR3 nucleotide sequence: TGCGCCAGCAGCTTGGGCTTCGGACAGGCAGGGACTGAAGCTTTCTTT. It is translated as CASSLGFGQAGTEAFF.

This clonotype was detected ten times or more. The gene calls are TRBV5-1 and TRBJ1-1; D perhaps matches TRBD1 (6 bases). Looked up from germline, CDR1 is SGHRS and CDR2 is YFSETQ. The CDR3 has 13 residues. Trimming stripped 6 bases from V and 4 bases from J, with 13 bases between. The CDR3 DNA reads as TGCGCCAGCACCCAACAGGGATTCACTGAAGCTTTCTTT. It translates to CASTQQGFTEAFF.

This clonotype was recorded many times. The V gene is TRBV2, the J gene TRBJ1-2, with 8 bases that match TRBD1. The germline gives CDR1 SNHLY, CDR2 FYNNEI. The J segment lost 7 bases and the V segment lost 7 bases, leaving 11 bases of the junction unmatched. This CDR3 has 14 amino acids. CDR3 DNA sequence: TGTGCCAGCACTAATAGGCAGGGGGCCGGTGGCTACACCTTC. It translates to CASTNRQGAGGYTF. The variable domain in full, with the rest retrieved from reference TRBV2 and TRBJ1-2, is EPEVTQTPSHQVTQMGQEVILRCVPISNHLYFYWYRQILGQKVEFLVSFYNNEISEKSEIFDDQFSVERPDGSNFTLKIRSTKLEDSAMYFCASTNRQGAGGYTFGSGTRLTVV.

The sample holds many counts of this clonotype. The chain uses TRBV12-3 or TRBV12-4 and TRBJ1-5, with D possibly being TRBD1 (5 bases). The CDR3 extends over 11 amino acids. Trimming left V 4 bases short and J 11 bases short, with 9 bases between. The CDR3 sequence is CASSSPGAQHF. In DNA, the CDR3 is TGTGCCAGCAGTTCCCCGGGGGCCCAGCATTTT.

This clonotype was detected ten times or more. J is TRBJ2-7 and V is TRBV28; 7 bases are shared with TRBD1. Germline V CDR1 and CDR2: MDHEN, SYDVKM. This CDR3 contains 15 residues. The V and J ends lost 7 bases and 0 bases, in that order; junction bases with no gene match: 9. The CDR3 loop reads CASTQGEFHSYEQYF. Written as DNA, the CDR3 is TGTGCCAGCACTCAGGGGGAATTCCACTCCTACGAGCAGTACTTC.

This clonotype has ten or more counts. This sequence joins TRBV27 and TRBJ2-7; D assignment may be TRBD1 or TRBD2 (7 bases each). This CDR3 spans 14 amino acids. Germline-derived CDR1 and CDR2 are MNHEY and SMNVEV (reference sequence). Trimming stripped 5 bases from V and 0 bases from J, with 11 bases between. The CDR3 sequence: CASSTRGGSYEQYF. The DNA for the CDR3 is TGTGCCAGCAGTACCAGGGGGGGCTCCTACGAGCAGTACTTC.

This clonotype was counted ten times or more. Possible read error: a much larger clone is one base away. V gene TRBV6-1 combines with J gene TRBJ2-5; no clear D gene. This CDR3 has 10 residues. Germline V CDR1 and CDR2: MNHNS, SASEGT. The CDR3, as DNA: TGTGCCAGCACCGGCGAGACCAAGTACTTC. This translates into CASTGETKYF.

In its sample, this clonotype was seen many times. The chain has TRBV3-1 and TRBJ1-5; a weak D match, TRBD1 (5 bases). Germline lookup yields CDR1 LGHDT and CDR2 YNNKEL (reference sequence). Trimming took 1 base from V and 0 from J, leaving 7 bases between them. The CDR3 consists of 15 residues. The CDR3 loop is CASSQGGYSNQPQHF. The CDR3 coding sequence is TGTGCCAGCAGCCAAGGGGGGTATAGCAATCAGCCCCAGCATTTT.

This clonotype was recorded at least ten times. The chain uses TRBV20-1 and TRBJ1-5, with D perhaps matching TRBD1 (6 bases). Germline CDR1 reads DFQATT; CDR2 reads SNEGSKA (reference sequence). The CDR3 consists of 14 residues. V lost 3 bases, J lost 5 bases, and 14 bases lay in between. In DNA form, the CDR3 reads TGCAGTGCTAGGATACAGGGCCCTTATCAGCCCCAGCATTTT. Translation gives CSARIQGPYQPQHF.

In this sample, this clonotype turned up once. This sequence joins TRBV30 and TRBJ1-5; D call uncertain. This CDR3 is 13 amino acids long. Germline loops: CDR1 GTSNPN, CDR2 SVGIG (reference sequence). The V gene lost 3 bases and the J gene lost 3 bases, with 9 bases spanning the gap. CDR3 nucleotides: TGTGCCTGGAGAGCATCGAACAATCAGCCCCAGCATTTT. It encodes CAWRASNNQPQHF.

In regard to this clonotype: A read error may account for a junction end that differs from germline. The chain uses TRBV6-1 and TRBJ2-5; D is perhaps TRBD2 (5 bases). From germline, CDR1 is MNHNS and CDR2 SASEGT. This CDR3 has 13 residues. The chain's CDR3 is CGSSPRTEETQYF. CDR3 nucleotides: TGTGGCAGCAGCCCTCGGACGGAGGAGACCCAGTATTTC.